The 17 T cell receptor beta chains listed next were all sequenced from one sample in a study of blood T cell repertoires in COVID-19. The repertoire was sequenced with immunoSEQ multiplex PCR; TCRdb's copy has only in-frame clones and lacks some. The data contain 150,000 or so clones, roughly nine tenths of them singletons. The sequencing input was peripheral blood. The source is a human donor in a cohort sampled during active COVID-19.

V usage is TRBV27 and J usage is TRBJ1-5; 11 bases agree with TRBD1. V shed 4 bases and J 3 bases; nucleotides not matched to a gene: 8. CDR1 and CDR2 from the germline V gene are MNHEY and SMNVEV (reference sequence). This CDR3 has 17 residues. The CDR3 here is CASSSVGTGGDNQPQHF. CDR3 bases: TGTGCCAGCAGTTCGGTAGGGACAGGGGGGGACAATCAGCCCCAGCATTTT.

The chain uses TRBV4-1 and TRBJ2-7; D might be TRBD2 (5 bases). V was clipped by 4 bases and J by 5 bases, with 12 bases between them. Germline-derived CDR1 and CDR2 are MGHRA and YSYEKL. The CDR3 covers 13 residues. The CDR3 loop reads CASSPVQRDEQYF. For the CDR3, the DNA is TGCGCCAGCAGCCCGGTCCAGAGGGACGAGCAGTACTTC.

The chain recombines TRBV29-1 with TRBJ2-7; 8 bases line up with TRBD1. J lost 2 bases, V lost 7 bases, and 7 bases had no gene match. This CDR3 comprises 13 residues. The V gene's germline CDR1 is SQVTM and CDR2 ANQGSEA. The CDR3 is CSARSGQAYEQYF. In DNA, the CDR3 is TGCAGCGCCCGTTCGGGACAGGCCTACGAGCAGTACTTC.

The V and J genes are TRBV7-6 and TRBJ2-5; 15 bases fit TRBD2. Unmatched junction bases numbered 4, after V lost 5 bases and J lost 3 bases. The CDR3 loop spans 16 amino acids. Per the germline V gene, CDR1 is SGHVS and CDR2 is FNYEAQ. CDR3 sequence reads: CASSPRTSGGEETQYF. For the CDR3, the DNA is TGTGCCAGCAGCCCTCGGACTAGCGGGGGGGAAGAGACCCAGTACTTC.

This sequence joins TRBV6-5 and TRBJ1-1; no clear D gene. The CDR3 length is 13 residues. V was shortened by 6 bases and J by 1 base, with 9 bases between the two germline ends. Germline V gene data show CDR1 as MNHEY and CDR2 as SVGAGI. The CDR3 region has the DNA TGTGCCAGCAGGGGAGTCGGGAACACTGAAGCTTTCTTT. Protein sequence: CASRGVGNTEAFF.

The rearrangement links TRBV28 to TRBJ1-2; the D gene is possibly TRBD1 (6 bases). CDR1 and CDR2 (germline): MDHEN, SYDVKM. Trimming took 5 bases from V and 4 from J, leaving 17 bases between them. This CDR3 comprises 15 residues. The CDR3 nucleotides read TGTGCCAGCAGTCTTTACAGGGAAATGGGCTATGGCTACACCTTC. Its protein is CASSLYREMGYGYTF.

This clone was counted a few times. This sample includes further DNA sequences coding for the same CDR3. This rearrangement joins TRBV18 to TRBJ1-2, with D possibly TRBD1 on 6 matching bases. CDR3 length: 14 residues. V was clipped by 2 bases and J by 4 bases, with 11 bases between them. The germline gives CDR1 KGHSH, CDR2 LQKENI. DNA for the CDR3: TGTGCCAGCTCACCAGAGGACAGAGCCTATGGCTACACCTTC. Its protein product is CASSPEDRAYGYTF.

The chain carries TRBV18 and TRBJ2-7; a weak D match, TRBD1 (5 bases). CDR3 size: 15 residues. Germline CDR1 is KGHSH and CDR2 is LQKENI. Trimming stripped 4 bases from V and 3 bases from J, with 16 bases between. In DNA, the CDR3 is TGTGCCAGCTCACGCAAAGAAGCAGGGTTCTACGAGCAGTACTTC. This gives the protein CASSRKEAGFYEQYF.

This clone was seen only a few times. The V gene is TRBV19, the J gene TRBJ1-5, with unresolved D. The CDR3 extends over 15 amino acids. The V gene's germline CDR1 is LNHDA and CDR2 SQIVND (reference sequence). With 5 bases removed from V and 4 bases from J, the gap between germline ends came to 15 bases. The CDR3 DNA follows: TGTGCCAGTAGTCGCCAGGCCCCTGTAAATCAGCCCCAGCATTTT. This codes for CASSRQAPVNQPQHF. Full variable domain (missing parts from reference TRBV19 and TRBJ1-5): DGGITQSPKYLFRKEGQNVTLSCEQNLNHDAMYWYRQDPGQGLRLIYYSQIVNDFQKGDIAEGYSVSREKKESFPLTVTSAQKNPTAFYLCASSRQAPVNQPQHFGDGTRLSIL.

This CDR3 reads CASSLDIGTYEQYF. The DNA of the CDR3 is TGTGCCAGCAGCTTAGATATCGGTACCTACGAGCAGTACTTC. V and J are TRBV11-2 and TRBJ2-7; no clear D. Trimming removed 0 bases at V and 2 bases at J, with 8 bases between. Per germline, CDR1 SGHAT and CDR2 FQNNGV. The CDR3 loop spans 14 amino acids.

The genes are TRBV7-9 and TRBJ1-1; TRBD1 might be the D (6 bases). The length of the CDR3 is 14 residues. The germline V gene encodes CDR1 SEHNR and CDR2 FQNEAQ (reference sequence). The V gene lost 4 bases and the J gene lost 4 bases, with 13 bases spanning the gap. The CDR3 sequence is CASSYNREGTEAFF. The CDR3 nucleotides are TGTGCCAGCAGCTACAACAGGGAGGGCACTGAAGCTTTCTTT.

The chain uses TRBV15 and TRBJ2-5; no definite D call. Germline V lookup: CDR1 LNHNV, CDR2 YYDKDF (reference sequence). The CDR3 contains 14 residues. Trimming pared 1 base from V and 3 bases from J, leaving 9 bases between. This CDR3 is CATSRGTFKETQYF. DNA for the CDR3: TGTGCCACCAGCAGAGGCACATTCAAAGAGACCCAGTACTTC.

The chain is built from TRBV7-2 and TRBJ1-1; a weak D match, TRBD1 (5 bases). The germline V gene encodes CDR1 SGHTA and CDR2 FQGNSA. Trimming cost V 5 bases and J 0 bases, with 16 bases left between them. The CDR3 is made up of 16 amino acids. CDR3 DNA sequence: TGTGCCAGCAGCCAATTAGCAGGACAAATGAACACTGAAGCTTTCTTT. Protein sequence: CASSQLAGQMNTEAFF. The full variable domain, with the rest looked up from reference TRBV7-2 and TRBJ1-1, is GAGVSQSPSNKVTEKGKDVELRCDPISGHTALYWYRQSLGQGLEFLIYFQGNSAPDKSGLPSDRFSAERTGGSVSTLTIQRTQQEDSAVYLCASSQLAGQMNTEAFFGQGTRLTVV.

The gene calls are TRBV5-5 and TRBJ1-6; 7 bases fit TRBD1. CDR1 is SGHKS, CDR2 YYEKEE, per germline (reference sequence). The CDR3 loop spans 20 amino acids. The V gene end was trimmed by 1 base and the J gene end by 0 bases; junction bases not matched to a gene: 13. CDR3 amino acids: CASSLFGAGGISSYNSPLHF. The CDR3 DNA follows: TGTGCCAGCAGCTTGTTTGGGGCAGGGGGGATCAGCTCCTATAATTCACCCCTCCACTTT.

About this clone itself: At the DNA level, this CDR3 is encoded by other sequences in the same sample as well. The chain combines TRBV6-5 with TRBJ2-3; D possibly corresponds to TRBD2 (6 bases). The V gene's germline CDR1 is MNHEY and CDR2 SVGAGI. V lost 6 bases and J lost 2, with 9 bases in between. The CDR3 contains 13 residues. CDR3 in DNA: TGTGCCAGCAGGGACTACTACACAGATACGCAGTATTTT. This gives the protein CASRDYYTDTQYF.

Note on this clone: Distinct nucleotide sequences in the sample also encode this CDR3. The J gene is TRBJ2-7, the V gene TRBV25-1; tentatively, D is TRBD2 (6 bases). The V end lost 4 bases, the J end lost 3 bases, and 19 bases lay between the germline ends. The germline CDR1 and CDR2 sequences are MGHDK and SYGVNS. The CDR3 is made up of 16 amino acids. The CDR3, as DNA: TGTGCCAGCAGTGGAGACCTCGGGGGTGGGAGCTACGAGCAGTACTTC. Translated, it gives CASSGDLGGGSYEQYF.

The chain recombines TRBV19 with TRBJ2-5; D might be TRBD2 (5 bases). Between the trimmed V and J ends, which lost 9 bases and 2 bases, there was a span of 13 bases. This CDR3 region has 13 residues. Germline CDR1 reads LNHDA; CDR2 reads SQIVND (reference sequence). CDR3 amino acids: CASAAGQQETQYF. CDR3 nucleotide sequence: TGTGCCAGCGCCGCGGGTCAACAAGAGACCCAGTACTTC.